This note documents a single T cell receptor beta chain sequence. Using immunoSEQ multiplex PCR, the repertoire was profiled, and TCRdb retains in-frame clones only, with some absent. The data show 95,000 to 100,000 clones, about 89% seen once. The CDR3 runs 15 residues. Germline CDR1 reads LNHDA; CDR2 reads SQIVND (reference sequence). V lost 3 bases to trimming and J lost 6 bases; unmatched junction nucleotides: 8. The record originates from a study of control samples from healthy donors and cancer patients. Sequenced sample: blood. The source of this sequence is a man aged 25-45 years in good health. The chain has TRBV19 and TRBJ2-7; 10 bases are shared with TRBD1. CDR3 DNA sequence: TGTGCCAGTAGTATGAGGACAGGGGGTCTTGGCGAGCAGTACTTC. Translated, it gives CASSMRTGGLGEQYF.